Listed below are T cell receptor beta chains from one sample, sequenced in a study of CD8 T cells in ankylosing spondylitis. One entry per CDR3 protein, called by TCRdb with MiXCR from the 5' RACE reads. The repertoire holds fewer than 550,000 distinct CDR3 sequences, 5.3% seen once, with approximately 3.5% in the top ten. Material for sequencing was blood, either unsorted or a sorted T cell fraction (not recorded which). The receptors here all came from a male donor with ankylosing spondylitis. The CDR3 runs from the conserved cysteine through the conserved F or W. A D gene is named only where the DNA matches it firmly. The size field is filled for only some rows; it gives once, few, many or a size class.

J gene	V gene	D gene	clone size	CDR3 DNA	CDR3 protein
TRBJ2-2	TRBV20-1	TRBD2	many	TGCAGTGCTAGACCTCTAGCGGACACCGGGGAGCTGTTTTTT	CSARPLADTGELFF
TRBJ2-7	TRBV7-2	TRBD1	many	TGTGCCAGCAGCTTCCGGGACAGTATATACGAGCAGTACTTC	CASSFRDSIYEQYF
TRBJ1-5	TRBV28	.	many	TGTGCCAGTACCCCGAGGACAGCTTATAGCAATCAGCCCCAGCATTTT	CASTPRTAYSNQPQHF
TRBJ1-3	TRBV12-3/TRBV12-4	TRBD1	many	TGTGCCAGCAGGACAGGGTCACTCTCTGGAAACACCATATATTTT	CASRTGSLSGNTIYF
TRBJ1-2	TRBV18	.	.	TGTGCCAGCTCCCCTCTACCTGGGGCCCATGGCTACACCTTC	CASSPLPGAHGYTF
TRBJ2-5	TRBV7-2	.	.	TGTGCCAGCAGCTTACTGGGGCCGCAAGAGACCCAGTACTTC	CASSLLGPQETQYF
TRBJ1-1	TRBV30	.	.	TGTGCCTGGAAACAAATGAACACTGAAGCTTTCTTT	CAWKQMNTEAFF
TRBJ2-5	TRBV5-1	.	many	TGCGCCAGCAGCTTGGCATCAGGGGAAGAGACCCAGTACTTC	CASSLASGEETQYF
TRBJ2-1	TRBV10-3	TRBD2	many	TGTGCCATCAGTGATTGGCTAGCGGTTAATACGGGTGAGCAGTTCTTC	CAISDWLAVNTGEQFF
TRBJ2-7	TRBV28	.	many	TGTGCCAGCAGTTCCCCCTGGGGGAGATCCTACGAGCAGTACTTC	CASSSPWGRSYEQYF
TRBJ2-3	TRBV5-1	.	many	TGCGCCAGCAGCAGAGGGGGGAGCACAGATACGCAGTATTTT	CASSRGGSTDTQYF
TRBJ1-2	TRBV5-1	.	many	TGCGCCAGCAGCTTAGCCGGGACGGTCCGAGGCTACACCTTC	CASSLAGTVRGYTF
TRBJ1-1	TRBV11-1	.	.	TGTGCCAGCGTCTCGTGGGGATTGGTAGATACTGAAGCTTTCTTT	CASVSWGLVDTEAFF
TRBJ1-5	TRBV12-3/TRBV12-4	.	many	TGTGCCAGCAGAAATGGTGGAGGGAGTCAGCCCCAGCATTTT	CASRNGGGSQPQHF
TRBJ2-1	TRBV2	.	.	TGTGCCAGCGCTGCACAACTAGGTTCCTACAATGAGCAGTTCTTC	CASAAQLGSYNEQFF